What follows describes a single T cell receptor beta chain. As yet, its antigen is unknown. TCRdb re-analysed the 5' RACE reads in MiXCR, keeping a single row per CDR3 protein. The table has about 360,000 distinct CDR3 sequences, under 15% seen once. The data stem from a study of T-cell memory formation after mild COVID-19. The wider study: In these data, TCR clusters were largely donor specific. Regarding the study as a whole: CD4+ contracting clones were mainly CM and EM; CD8+ ones, EMRA. SARS-CoV-2 specificity of second-wave clones peaking day 37 was unconfirmed. A subset of responding clones appeared in pre-infection memory, suggesting cross-reactive memory joined.

Germline loops: CDR1 SEHNR, CDR2 FQNEAQ (reference sequence). There are 15 residues in the CDR3. The V gene end was trimmed by 5 bases and the J gene end by 2 bases; junction bases not matched to a gene: 9. The sample was PBMCs or a T cell subset sorted from them (not recorded which). The sequence was collected from a man aged 18 to 30 who had mild COVID-19 (a few samples of this study predate the infection). Cell type and time point are not known. This rearrangement joins TRBV7-9 to TRBJ2-7; TRBD2 aligns across 7 bases. The CDR3 spells CASSPHGGSTYEQYF. DNA of the CDR3: TGTGCCAGCAGCCCGCACGGGGGGTCTACCTACGAGCAGTACTTC.